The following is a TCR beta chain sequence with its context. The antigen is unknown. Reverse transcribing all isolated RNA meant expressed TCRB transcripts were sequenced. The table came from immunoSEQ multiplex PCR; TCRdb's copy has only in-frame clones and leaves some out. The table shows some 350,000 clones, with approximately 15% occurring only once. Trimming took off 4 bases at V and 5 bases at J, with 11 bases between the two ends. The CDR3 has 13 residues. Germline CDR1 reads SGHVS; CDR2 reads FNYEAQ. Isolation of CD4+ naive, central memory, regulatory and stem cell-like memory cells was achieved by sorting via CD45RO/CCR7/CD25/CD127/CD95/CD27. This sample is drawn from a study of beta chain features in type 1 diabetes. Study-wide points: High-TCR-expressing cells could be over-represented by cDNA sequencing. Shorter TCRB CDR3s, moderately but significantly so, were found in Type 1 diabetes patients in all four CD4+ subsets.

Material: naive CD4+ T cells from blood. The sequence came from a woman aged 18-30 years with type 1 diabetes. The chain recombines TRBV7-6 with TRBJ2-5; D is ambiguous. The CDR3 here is CASSSTLWETQYF. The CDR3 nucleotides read TGTGCCAGCAGCTCGACACTTTGGGAGACCCAGTACTTC.